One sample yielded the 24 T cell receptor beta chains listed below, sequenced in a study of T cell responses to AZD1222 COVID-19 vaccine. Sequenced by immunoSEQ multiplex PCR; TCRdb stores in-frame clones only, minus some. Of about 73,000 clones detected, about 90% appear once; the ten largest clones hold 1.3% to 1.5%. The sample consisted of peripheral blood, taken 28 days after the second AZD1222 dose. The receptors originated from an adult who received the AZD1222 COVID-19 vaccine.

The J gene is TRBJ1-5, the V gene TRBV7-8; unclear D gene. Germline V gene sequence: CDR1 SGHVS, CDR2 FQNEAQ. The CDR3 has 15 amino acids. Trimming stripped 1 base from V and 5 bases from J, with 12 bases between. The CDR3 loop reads CASSLGYSRDQPQHF. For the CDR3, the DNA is TGTGCCAGCAGCTTAGGATATTCGAGGGATCAGCCCCAGCATTTT.

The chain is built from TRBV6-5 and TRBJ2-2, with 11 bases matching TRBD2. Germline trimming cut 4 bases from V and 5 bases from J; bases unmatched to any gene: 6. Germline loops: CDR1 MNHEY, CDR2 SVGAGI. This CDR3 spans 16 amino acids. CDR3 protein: CASSFRLAGKTGELFF. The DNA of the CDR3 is TGTGCCAGCAGTTTTCGACTAGCGGGGAAGACCGGGGAGCTGTTTTTT.

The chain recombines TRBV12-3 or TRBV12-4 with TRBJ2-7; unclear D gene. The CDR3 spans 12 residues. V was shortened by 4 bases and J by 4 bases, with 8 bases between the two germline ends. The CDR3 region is CASSWGTYEQYF. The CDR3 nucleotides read TGTGCCAGCAGTTGGGGAACATACGAGCAGTACTTC.

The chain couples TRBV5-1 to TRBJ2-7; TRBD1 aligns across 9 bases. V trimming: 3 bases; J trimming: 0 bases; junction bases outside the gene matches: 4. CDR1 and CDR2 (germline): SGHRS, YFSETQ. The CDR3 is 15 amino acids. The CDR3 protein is CASSYRDRVSYEQYF. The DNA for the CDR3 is TGCGCCAGCAGCTACCGGGACAGGGTCTCCTACGAGCAGTACTTC.

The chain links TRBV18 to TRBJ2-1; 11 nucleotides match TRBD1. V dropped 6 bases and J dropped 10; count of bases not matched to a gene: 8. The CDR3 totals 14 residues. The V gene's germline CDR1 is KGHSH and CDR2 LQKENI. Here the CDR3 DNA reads TGTGCCAGCTCTCTCGGACAGGGGGCGGGGGAGCAGTTCTTC. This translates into CASSLGQGAGEQFF.

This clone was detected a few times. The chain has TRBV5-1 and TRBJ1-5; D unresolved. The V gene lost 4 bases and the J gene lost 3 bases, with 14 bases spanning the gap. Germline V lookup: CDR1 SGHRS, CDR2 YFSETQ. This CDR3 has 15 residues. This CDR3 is CASSPLDGNNQPQHF. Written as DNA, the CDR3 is TGCGCCAGCAGCCCTTTAGACGGAAACAATCAGCCCCAGCATTTT.

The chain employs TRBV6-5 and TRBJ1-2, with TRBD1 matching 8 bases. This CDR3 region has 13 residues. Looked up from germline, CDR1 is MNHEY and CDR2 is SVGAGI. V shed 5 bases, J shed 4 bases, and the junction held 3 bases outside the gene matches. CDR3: CASSRTGIYGYTF. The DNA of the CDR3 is TGTGCCAGCAGTCGGACAGGGATCTATGGCTACACCTTC.

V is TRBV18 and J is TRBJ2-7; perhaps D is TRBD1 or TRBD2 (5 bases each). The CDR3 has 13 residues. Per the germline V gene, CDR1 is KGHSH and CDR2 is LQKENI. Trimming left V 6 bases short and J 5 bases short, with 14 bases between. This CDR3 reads CASSEGLGDEQYF. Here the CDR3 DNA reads TGTGCCAGCTCTGAGGGCCTAGGGGACGAGCAGTACTTC.

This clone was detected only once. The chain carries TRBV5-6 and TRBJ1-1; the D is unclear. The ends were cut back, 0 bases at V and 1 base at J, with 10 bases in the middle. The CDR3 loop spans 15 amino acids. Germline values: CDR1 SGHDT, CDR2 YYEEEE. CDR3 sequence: CASSLDWMGNTEAFF. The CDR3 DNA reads TGTGCCAGCAGCTTGGACTGGATGGGGAACACTGAAGCTTTCTTT.

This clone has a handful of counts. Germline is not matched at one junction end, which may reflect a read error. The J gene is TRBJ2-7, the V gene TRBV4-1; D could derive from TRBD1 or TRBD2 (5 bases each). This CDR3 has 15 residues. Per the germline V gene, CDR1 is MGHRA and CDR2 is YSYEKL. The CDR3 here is CASSEDGTGAFEQYF. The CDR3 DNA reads TGCGCCAGCAGCGAAGACGGGACCGGGGCCTTCGAGCAGTACTTC.

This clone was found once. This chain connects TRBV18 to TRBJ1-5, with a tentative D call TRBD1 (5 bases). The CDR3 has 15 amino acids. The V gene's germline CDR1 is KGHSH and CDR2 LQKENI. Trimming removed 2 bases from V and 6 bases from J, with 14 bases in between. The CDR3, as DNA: TGTGCCAGCTCACCAAATGACGGGGGATTTCAGCCCCAGCATTTT. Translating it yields CASSPNDGGFQPQHF.

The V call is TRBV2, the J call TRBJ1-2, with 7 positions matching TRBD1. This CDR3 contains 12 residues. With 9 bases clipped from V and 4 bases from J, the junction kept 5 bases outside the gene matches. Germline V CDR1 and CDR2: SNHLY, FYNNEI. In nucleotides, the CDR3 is TGTGCCAGTGACAGGGAGGGCTATGGCTACACCTTC. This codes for CASDREGYGYTF. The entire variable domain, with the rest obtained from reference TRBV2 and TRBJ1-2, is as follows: EPEVTQTPSHQVTQMGQEVILRCVPISNHLYFYWYRQILGQKVEFLVSFYNNEISEKSEIFDDQFSVERPDGSNFTLKIRSTKLEDSAMYFCASDREGYGYTFGSGTRLTVV.

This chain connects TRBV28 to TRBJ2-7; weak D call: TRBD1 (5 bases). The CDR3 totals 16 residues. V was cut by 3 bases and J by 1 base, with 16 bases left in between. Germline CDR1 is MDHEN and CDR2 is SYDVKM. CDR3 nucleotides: TGTGCCAGCAGTTTTACACTCAGGGATCTATCCTACGAGCAGTACTTC. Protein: CASSFTLRDLSYEQYF.

The CDR3, as DNA: TGCGCCAGCAGCTTATTTTCCACGGGACTCAAAAACACCATATATTTT. Its translation: CASSLFSTGLKNTIYF. V is TRBV5-1 and J is TRBJ1-3, with a possible D match to TRBD1 (5 bases). V lost 2 bases and J 6 bases, leaving 18 bases between the germline ends. Germline CDR1 is SGHRS and CDR2 is YFSETQ. CDR3 length: 16 residues.

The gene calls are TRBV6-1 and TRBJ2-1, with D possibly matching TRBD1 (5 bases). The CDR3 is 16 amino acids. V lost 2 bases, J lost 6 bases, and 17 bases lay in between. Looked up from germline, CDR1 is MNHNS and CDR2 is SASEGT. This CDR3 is CASSEKAVRASNEQFF. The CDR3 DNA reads TGTGCCAGCAGTGAAAAGGCGGTCAGGGCGAGCAATGAGCAGTTCTTC.

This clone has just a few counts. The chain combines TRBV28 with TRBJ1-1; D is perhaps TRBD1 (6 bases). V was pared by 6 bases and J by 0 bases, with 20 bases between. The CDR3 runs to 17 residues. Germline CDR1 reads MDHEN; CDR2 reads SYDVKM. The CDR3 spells CASRAYRVIRVNTEAFF. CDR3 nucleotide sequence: TGTGCCAGCAGGGCGTACAGGGTTATTAGGGTGAACACTGAAGCTTTCTTT.

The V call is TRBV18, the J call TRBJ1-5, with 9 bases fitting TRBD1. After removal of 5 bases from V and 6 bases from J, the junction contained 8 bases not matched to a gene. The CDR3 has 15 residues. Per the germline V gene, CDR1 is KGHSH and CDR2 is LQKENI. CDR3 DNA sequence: TGTGCCAGCTCATTGGGACAGGGTGTCGGTCAGCCCCAGCATTTT. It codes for CASSLGQGVGQPQHF.

The CDR3 DNA sequence: TGTGCCAGCAGTTACGGGGCCAGCAGCGGCGAGACCCAGTACTTC. It translates to CASSYGASSGETQYF. The V call is TRBV6-5, the J call TRBJ2-5, with D tentatively TRBD1 or TRBD2 (5 bases each). CDR3 length: 15 residues. Germline CDR1 MNHEY, CDR2 SVGAGI. V was trimmed by 2 bases and J by 5 bases, leaving 15 bases between them.

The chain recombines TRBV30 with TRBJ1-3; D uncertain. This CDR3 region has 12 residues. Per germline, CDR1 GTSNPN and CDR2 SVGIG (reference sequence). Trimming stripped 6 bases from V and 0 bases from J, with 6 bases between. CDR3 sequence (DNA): TGTGCCTGTAGTACCTCTGGAAACACCATATATTTT. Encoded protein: CACSTSGNTIYF.

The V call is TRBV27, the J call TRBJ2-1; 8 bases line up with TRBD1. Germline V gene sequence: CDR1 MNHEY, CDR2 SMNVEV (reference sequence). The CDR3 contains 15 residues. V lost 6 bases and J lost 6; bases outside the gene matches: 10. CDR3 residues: CASSRGQVDGNEQFF. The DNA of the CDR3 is TGTGCCAGCAGCCGGGGACAGGTTGACGGCAATGAGCAGTTCTTC.

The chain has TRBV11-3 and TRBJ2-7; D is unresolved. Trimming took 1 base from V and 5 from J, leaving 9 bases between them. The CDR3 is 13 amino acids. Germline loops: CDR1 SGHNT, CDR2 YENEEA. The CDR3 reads CASSLASSNEQYF. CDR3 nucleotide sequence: TGTGCCAGCAGCTTAGCCTCGTCCAACGAGCAGTACTTC.

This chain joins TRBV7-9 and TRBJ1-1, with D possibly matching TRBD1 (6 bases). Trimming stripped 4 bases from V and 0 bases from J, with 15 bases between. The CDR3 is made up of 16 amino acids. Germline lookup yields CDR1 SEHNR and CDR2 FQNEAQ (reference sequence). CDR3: CASSSRRTDMNTEAFF. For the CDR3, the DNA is TGTGCCAGCAGCTCTAGGAGGACAGACATGAACACTGAAGCTTTCTTT.

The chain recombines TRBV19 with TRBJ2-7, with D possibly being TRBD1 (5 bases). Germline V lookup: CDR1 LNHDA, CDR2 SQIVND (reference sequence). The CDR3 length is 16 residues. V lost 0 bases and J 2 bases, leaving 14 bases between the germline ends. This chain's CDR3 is CASSIDHRTFAYEQYF. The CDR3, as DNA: TGTGCCAGTAGTATAGATCACAGGACATTCGCCTACGAGCAGTACTTC.

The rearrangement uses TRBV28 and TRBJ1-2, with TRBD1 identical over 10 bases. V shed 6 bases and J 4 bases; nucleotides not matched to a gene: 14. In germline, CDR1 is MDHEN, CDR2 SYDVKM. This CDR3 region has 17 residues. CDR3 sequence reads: CASRLPGSRQGAYGYTF. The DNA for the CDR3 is TGTGCCAGCAGGCTTCCGGGGTCCCGACAGGGGGCCTATGGCTACACCTTC.